Below are 4 T cell receptor beta chains sequenced from a single sample in a study of beta chain features in type 1 diabetes. Isolated RNA was reverse transcribed in full, so expressed TCRB transcripts were sequenced. Some clones are missing from TCRdb's copy, which holds only in-frame ones; the method was immunoSEQ multiplex PCR. The table records approximately 120,000 clones, approximately 39% of them present only once. Sequences were obtained from stem cell memory CD4+ T cells from blood. The receptor source for this set is a young woman in good health.

This clone was observed a few times. The chain couples TRBV7-3 to TRBJ2-5; 13 positions agree with TRBD2. This CDR3 has 16 residues. V gave up 4 bases and J gave up 5 bases; unmatched junction bases: 7. Germline V CDR1 and CDR2: SGHTA, FQGTGA. The CDR3 bases are TGTGCCAGCAGCTCAGGACTAGCGGGAGACACGGAGACCCAGTACTTC. Translation gives CASSSGLAGDTETQYF.

The chain recombines TRBV5-1 with TRBJ1-1; a possible D gene is TRBD1 (6 bases). Trimming removed 0 bases at V and 1 base at J, with 13 bases between. The CDR3 runs to 16 residues. Per the germline V gene, CDR1 is SGHRS and CDR2 is YFSETQ. CDR3 sequence (DNA): TGCGCCAGCAGCTTGGGGCCAGGGGCTTCGAACACTGAAGCTTTCTTT. This gives the protein CASSLGPGASNTEAFF. Combining the CDR3 with reference TRBV5-1 and TRBJ1-1 gives the whole variable domain KAGVTQTPRYLIKTRGQQVTLSCSPISGHRSVSWYQQTPGQGLQFLFEYFSETQRNKGNFPGRFSGRQFSNSRSEMNVSTLELGDSALYLCASSLGPGASNTEAFFGQGTRLTVV.

CDR3 sequence: CASSLQVSSYNEQFF. The CDR3 bases are TGTGCCAGCTCACTACAGGTTTCCTCCTACAATGAGCAGTTCTTC. The rearrangement uses TRBV18 and TRBJ2-1; the D gene is possibly TRBD1 (5 bases). This CDR3 contains 15 residues. Per germline, CDR1 KGHSH and CDR2 LQKENI. Trimming removed 4 bases at V and 0 bases at J, with 10 bases between.

This chain links TRBV5-1 with TRBJ2-7, with TRBD1 matching 9 bases. The germline CDR1 and CDR2 sequences are SGHRS and YFSETQ. V lost 3 bases and J lost 2; bases outside the gene matches: 3. This CDR3 comprises 14 residues. The CDR3 DNA reads TGCGCCAGCAGCTCACAGGGGGCTGCCTACGAGCAGTACTTC. It specifies CASSSQGAAYEQYF.